The 15 T cell receptor beta chains below all came from one sample that was sequenced in a study of blood T cell repertoires in COVID-19. Sequencing used immunoSEQ multiplex PCR; TCRdb keeps in-frame clones, though not all of them. The profile covers over 60,000 clones, with 65% to 90% appearing a single time and roughly 10% taken by the ten largest. What was sequenced was peripheral blood. Receptors originate from a middle-aged man with COVID-19, enrolled during active disease.

This chain joins TRBV10-3 and TRBJ1-2; 8 bases match TRBD1. Germline CDR1 reads ENHRY; CDR2 reads SYGVKD. This CDR3 has 15 amino acids. V dropped 2 bases and J dropped 3; count of bases not matched to a gene: 5. CDR3: CAISEKTGEDYGYTF. DNA of the CDR3: TGTGCCATCAGTGAGAAGACAGGGGAGGACTATGGCTACACCTTC.

The J gene is TRBJ2-7, the V gene TRBV13; possibly TRBD2 for D (5 bases). Between the trimmed V and J ends, which lost 10 bases and 1 base, there was a span of 20 bases. Looked up from germline, CDR1 is PRHDT and CDR2 is FYEKMQ (reference sequence). The length of the CDR3 is 15 residues. DNA for the CDR3: TGTGCCACCAAGGCTGGGGTCGGGGAATCCTACGAGCAGTACTTC. Its translation: CATKAGVGESYEQYF.

This clone was recorded once. The chain has TRBV5-5 and TRBJ1-2; 12 bases map to TRBD1. Germline assignment: CDR1 SGHKS and CDR2 YYEKEE (reference sequence). Trimming cost V 4 bases and J 6 bases; bases outside gene matches: 7. The CDR3 consists of 15 residues. For the CDR3, the DNA is TGTGCCAGCAGCACGGCGGGACAGGGGGCGAATGGCTACACCTTC. It yields the protein CASSTAGQGANGYTF. Filled out from reference TRBV5-5 and TRBJ1-2, the complete variable domain reads DAGVTQSPTHLIKTRGQQVTLRCSPISGHKSVSWYQQVLGQGPQFIFQYYEKEERGRGNFPDRFSARQFPNYSSELNVNALLLGDSALYLCASSTAGQGANGYTFGSGTRLTVV.

The chain uses TRBV28 and TRBJ1-1, with a tentative D call TRBD1 (6 bases). Trimming removed 4 bases from V and 3 bases from J, with 12 bases in between. The CDR3 runs to 14 residues. Germline CDR1 reads MDHEN; CDR2 reads SYDVKM. The CDR3 region is CASSYRVDYTEAFF. CDR3 nucleotide sequence: TGTGCCAGCAGTTACAGGGTAGATTACACTGAAGCTTTCTTT.

The chain couples TRBV24-1 to TRBJ1-1, with D possibly being TRBD1 (6 bases). The length of the CDR3 is 13 residues. Looked up from germline, CDR1 is KGHDR and CDR2 is SFDVKD. The V end lost 8 bases, the J end lost 1 base, and 10 bases lay between the germline ends. CDR3 protein: CATTSRGNTEAFF. As DNA, the CDR3 is TGTGCCACCACCTCCAGGGGGAACACTGAAGCTTTCTTT.

The chain employs TRBV10-3 and TRBJ2-7; 8 nucleotides line up with TRBD2. The V and J ends lost 2 bases and 3 bases, in that order; junction bases with no gene match: 6. The germline V gene has CDR1 ENHRY and CDR2 SYGVKD. The CDR3 has 15 residues. In DNA form, the CDR3 reads TGTGCCATCAGTGAGGGGCTAGCGGGTCTCTACGAGCAGTACTTC. Protein: CAISEGLAGLYEQYF.

The chain has TRBV5-8 and TRBJ1-2; no clear D. Germline V gives CDR1 SGHTS, CDR2 YDEGEE. Trimming pared 0 bases from V and 2 bases from J, leaving 11 bases between. The CDR3 runs to 15 residues. CDR3 bases: TGTGCCAGCAGCTTGGATTTCGCTGGCAACTATGGCTACACCTTC. Translated: CASSLDFAGNYGYTF.

This rearrangement joins TRBV3-1 (or the pseudogene TRBV3-2) to TRBJ1-2; D is ambiguous. CDR1 and CDR2 (germline): LGHDT, YNNKEL (reference sequence). Trimming pared 4 bases from V and 0 bases from J, leaving 12 bases between. CDR3 length: 15 amino acids. The CDR3 coding sequence is TGTGCCAGCAGCCTCCTATCGGGGACTAACTATGGCTACACCTTC. It specifies CASSLLSGTNYGYTF.

The V and J genes are TRBV27 and TRBJ2-7, with 9 bases identical to TRBD2. Germline values: CDR1 MNHEY, CDR2 SMNVEV (reference sequence). There are 15 residues in the CDR3. V lost 3 bases to trimming and J lost 5 bases; unmatched junction nucleotides: 8. The CDR3 coding sequence is TGTGCCAGCAGTTTGGGGCTAGCGGGAATCAACGAGCAGTACTTC. The encoded protein is CASSLGLAGINEQYF.

CDR3 nucleotide sequence: TGTGCCAGCAGAGGGGGACTACACTACGAGCAGTACTTC. Residues: CASRGGLHYEQYF. This rearrangement joins TRBV6-6 to TRBJ2-7; D is perhaps TRBD2 (7 bases). V lost 6 bases and J 3 bases, leaving 12 bases between the germline ends. Germline loops: CDR1 MNHNY, CDR2 SVGAGI (reference sequence). This CDR3 region has 13 residues.

This clone appeared a few times. The chain combines TRBV7-9 with TRBJ2-1; D perhaps matches TRBD2 (6 bases). V lost 3 bases and J 8 bases, leaving 14 bases between the germline ends. Germline values: CDR1 SEHNR, CDR2 FQNEAQ (reference sequence). The CDR3 loop spans 14 amino acids. CDR3 DNA: TGTGCCAGCAGCTTTCCTCTGTCGGGGGATGAGCAGTTCTTC. Protein sequence: CASSFPLSGDEQFF.

The chain employs TRBV6-5 and TRBJ1-6; D may be TRBD1 (5 bases). Germline V gene data show CDR1 as MNHEY and CDR2 as SVGAGI. The CDR3 runs 16 residues. Trimming stripped 1 base from V and 6 bases from J, with 13 bases between. The CDR3 loop reads CASSYLRTRLNSPLHF. The CDR3 coding sequence is TGTGCCAGCAGTTACTTGCGGACAAGACTTAATTCACCCCTCCACTTT.

V and J are TRBV27 and TRBJ2-1; 7 bases map to TRBD1. Germline trimming cut 6 bases from V and 11 bases from J; bases unmatched to any gene: 13. CDR1 is MNHEY, CDR2 SMNVEV, per germline (reference sequence). The CDR3 totals 14 residues. The CDR3 bases are TGTGCCAGCAGGGCCGCTAGGGGGCGAATGAAGCAGTTCTTC. It codes for CASRAARGRMKQFF.

CDR3 protein: CASSLGLYNQPQHF. As DNA, the CDR3 is TGTGCCAGCAGCTTAGGGCTGTACAATCAGCCCCAGCATTTT. The V and J genes are TRBV7-2 and TRBJ1-5; D is ambiguous. Trimming left V 1 base short and J 3 bases short, with 7 bases between. This CDR3 is built from 14 residues. Germline loops: CDR1 SGHTA, CDR2 FQGNSA.

The V gene is TRBV7-9, the J gene TRBJ2-5; weak D call: TRBD1 (5 bases). CDR1 is SEHNR, CDR2 FQNEAQ, per germline (reference sequence). The CDR3 is 15 residues long. V gave up 5 bases and J gave up 0 bases, with 13 bases separating them. CDR3 sequence reads: CASSPTDRYQETQYF. DNA of the CDR3: TGTGCCAGCAGCCCGACAGATCGGTACCAAGAGACCCAGTACTTC.